This T cell receptor beta chain was sequenced for a study of blood T cell repertoires in COVID-19 (dated by TCRdb to 2019 to 2021). With respect to the entire study: Samples covering the acute and convalescent phases of COVID-19 were provided by collaborators in the United States, Italy and Spain. The material from the prospective study consisted of cDNA or gDNA derived from T cells, B-cell-depleted T cells, or PBMCs. Subjects who had been exposed to COVID-19, were actively infected with it, or had recovered from it provided the deeply sampled blood TCRbeta repertoires that made up the dataset. The repertoires were released in a freely available public database meant as a resource for research on the immune response to SARS-CoV-2. Samples were obtained from the ongoing ImmuneRACE study (first 160 participants) and from over 1,000 subjects provided by 6 global collaborators. The sample metadata nearly always contained a de-identified subject ID, COVID-19 status, age in years and sex. Where HLA class I and class II types were available, the types were taken from metadata supplied by the sample provider, not from assay-based typing. Results the study describes overall, beyond this receptor: Clinical and demographic metadata were provided uncurated, with the amount varying by source and participant.

Participants in the prospective study were aged roughly 18 to 100 years, lived in 20 to 25 United States geographic areas, and enrolled through a virtual design. Cohort assignment in the prospective study relied on participant-reported clinical history from a screening survey and a study questionnaire. Recovered participants in ImmuneRACE Cohort 3 were defined as having two consecutive negative NP/OP PCR tests, clearance from a healthcare professional, or resolution of symptoms. In the prospective study, whole blood, serum and a nasopharyngeal or oropharyngeal swab were collected from each participant by mobile phlebotomists. Additional blood draws and questionnaires over an approximately two-month period could optionally be provided by prospective study participants. Prospective study blood samples were shipped either frozen or at room temperature before DNA extraction. Regarding this clone: Its antigen is not yet known. No base qualities exist here, and no much larger clone lies one base off it.

After removal of 4 bases from V and 7 bases from J, the junction retains 5 bases not matched to a gene. The cysteine opens and the phenylalanine closes a CDR3 of 13 amino acids. Only CDR3 DNA remains: 39 bases, in frame from the first base. Per the germline V gene, SGHTS is the CDR1 and YDEGEE is the CDR2. TCRbeta CDR3 regions were amplified from genomic DNA using the immunoSEQ Assay, a bias-controlled multiplex PCR. As for the authors' bioinformatics: Nucleated cell counts per sample were estimated from amplification of reference gene primers within the assay. Sequence reads were collapsed and filtered to measure the absolute abundance of every unique TCRbeta CDR3 rearrangement. For each sample, productive Simpson clonality was calculated as the square root of Simpson's diversity index across productive rearrangements. Drawn from immuneACCESS, this table holds only the in-frame rearrangements with V and J called that TCRdb kept. Clones are partly lost; checked studies trace under half to an unresolved V gene and leave the rest unexplained. V, J and clone size derive from that table, while D and trimming were established from the DNA sequence. In this sample the table shows more than 200,000 clones, 70% to 85% of which occur a single time. The biggest ten clones account for under 2% of the sample.

The chain is assembled from TRBV5-8 and TRBJ1-2; 9 bases in between match TRBD1. The receptor comes from a man aged 55 to 69 who had recovered from COVID-19. What was sequenced was PBMCs or T cells enriched from blood (not recorded which). The nucleotide sequence reads TGTGCCAGCAGCCAAACAGGGGGCCTTGGCTACACCTTC. Translated, it gives CASSQTGGLGYTF.